This T cell receptor beta chain originates from a study of OX40 agonist ivuxolimab in advanced cancers. Sequenced by immunoSEQ multiplex PCR; TCRdb stores in-frame clones only, minus some. The sample records 70,000 to 95,000 clones, approximately 88% being singletons. The germline CDR1 and CDR2 sequences are SGHAT and FQNNGV. V shed 1 base and J shed 13 bases, with 17 bases lying between them. The CDR3 has 14 residues. This receptor was obtained from an adult with an advanced solid tumor such as melanoma, head and neck, liver or kidney cancer. This chain joins TRBV11-2 and TRBJ2-1, with D possibly matching TRBD2 (5 bases). This material consisted of CD4+ or CD8+ T cells sorted from blood, taken in a trial of the OX40 agonist ivuxolimab. The DNA of the CDR3 is TGTGCCAGCAGCTTAGCGGGGTGGGAGAACATCCAGTTCTTC. It yields the protein CASSLAGWENIQFF.